This T cell receptor (beta chain) was found in a study of blood T cell repertoires in COVID-19. As for the study in general: Researchers got acute and convalescent COVID-19 samples from the United States, Italy and Spain. The analysed material was cDNA or gDNA that came from T cells, B-cell-depleted T cells, or PBMCs.

The V segment lost 5 bases and the J segment 4 bases; nucleotides outside the gene matches: 7. Per the germline V gene, CDR1 is LNHDA and CDR2 is SQIVND (reference sequence). The CDR3 consists of 16 residues. Under the authors' procedure: Amplifying reference gene primers gave estimates of nucleated cell counts. The assay was immunoSEQ multiplex PCR, and TCRdb's table has in-frame clones only and misses some. V, J and clone size derive from that table, while D and trimming were established from the DNA sequence. The table includes fewer than 300,000 clones, approximately 84% detected once. The Seattle patients joined while their infection was active and were tracked longitudinally afterward.

What was sequenced was peripheral blood. The chain has TRBV19 and TRBJ2-3; 12 bases are a match to TRBD2. The clonotype comes from an older person with COVID-19, enrolled during active disease. CDR3 nucleotide sequence: TGTGCCAGTAGTGGACGACTAGCGGGAGAGGCAGATACGCAGTATTTT. It specifies CASSGRLAGEADTQYF.